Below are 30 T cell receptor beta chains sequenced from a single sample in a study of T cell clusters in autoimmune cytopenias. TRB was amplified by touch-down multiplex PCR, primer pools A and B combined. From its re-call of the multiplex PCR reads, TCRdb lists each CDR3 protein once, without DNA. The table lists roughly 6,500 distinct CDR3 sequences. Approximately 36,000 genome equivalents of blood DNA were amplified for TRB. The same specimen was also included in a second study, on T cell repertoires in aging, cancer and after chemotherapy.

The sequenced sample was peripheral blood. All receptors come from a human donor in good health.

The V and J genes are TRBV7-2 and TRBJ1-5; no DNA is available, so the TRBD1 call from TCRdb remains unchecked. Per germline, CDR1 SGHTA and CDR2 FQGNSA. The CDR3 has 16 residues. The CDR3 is CASSRGTDREDQPQHF.

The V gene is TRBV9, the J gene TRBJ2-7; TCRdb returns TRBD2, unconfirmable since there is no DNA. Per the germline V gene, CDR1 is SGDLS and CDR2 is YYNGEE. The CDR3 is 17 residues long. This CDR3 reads CASSSGLAGAGSYEQYF.

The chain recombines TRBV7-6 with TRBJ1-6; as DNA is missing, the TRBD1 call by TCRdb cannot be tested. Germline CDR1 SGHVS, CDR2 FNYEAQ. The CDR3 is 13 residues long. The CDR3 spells CASSRQGNSPLHF.

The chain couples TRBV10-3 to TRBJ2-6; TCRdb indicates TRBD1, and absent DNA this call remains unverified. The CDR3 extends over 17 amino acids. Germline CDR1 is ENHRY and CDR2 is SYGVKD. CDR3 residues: CAISESSSGAGANVLTF.

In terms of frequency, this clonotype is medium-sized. Here the CDR3 reads CASSDAETQYF. The V gene is TRBV6-1, the J gene TRBJ2-5. CDR1 MNHNS and CDR2 SASEGT come from the germline V gene. The CDR3 length is 11 residues.

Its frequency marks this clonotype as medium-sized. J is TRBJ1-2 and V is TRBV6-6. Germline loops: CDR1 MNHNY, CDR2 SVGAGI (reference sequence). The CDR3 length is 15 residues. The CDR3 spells CASTPGPSQLYGYTF.

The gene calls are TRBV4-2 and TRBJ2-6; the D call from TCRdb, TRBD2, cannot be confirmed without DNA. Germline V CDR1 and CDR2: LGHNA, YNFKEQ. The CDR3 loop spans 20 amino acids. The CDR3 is CASSQILGQALRGGANVLTF.

The CDR3 loop reads CASSFYEGTEAFF. The rearrangement uses TRBV5-4 and TRBJ1-1. This CDR3 is built from 13 residues. Germline values: CDR1 SGHNT, CDR2 YYREEE (reference sequence).

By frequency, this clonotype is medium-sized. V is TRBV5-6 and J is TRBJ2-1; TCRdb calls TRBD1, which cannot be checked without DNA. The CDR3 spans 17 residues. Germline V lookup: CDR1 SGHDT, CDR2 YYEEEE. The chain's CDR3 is CASSLGVVRGRASGKFF.

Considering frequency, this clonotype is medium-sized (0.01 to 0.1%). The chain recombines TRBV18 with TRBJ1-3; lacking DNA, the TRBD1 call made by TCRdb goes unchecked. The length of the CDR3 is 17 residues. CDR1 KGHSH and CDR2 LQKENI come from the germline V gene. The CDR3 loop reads CASSPSIGARGGNTIYF.

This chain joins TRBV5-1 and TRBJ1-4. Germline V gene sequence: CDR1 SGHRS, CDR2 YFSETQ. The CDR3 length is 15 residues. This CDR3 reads CASSLAGTTNEKLFF.

The CDR3: CASSTPGDGSNTEAFF. The rearrangement links TRBV7-9 to TRBJ1-1; without DNA, the TCRdb call of TRBD1 cannot be checked. This CDR3 spans 16 amino acids. In germline, CDR1 is SEHNR, CDR2 FQNEAQ (reference sequence). Complete variable domain (other parts from reference TRBV7-9 and TRBJ1-1): DTGVSQNPRHKITKRGQNVTFRCDPISEHNRLYWYRQTLGQGPEFLTYFQNEAQLEKSRLLSDRFSAERPKGSFSTLEIQRTEQGDSAMYLCASSTPGDGSNTEAFFGQGTRLTVV.

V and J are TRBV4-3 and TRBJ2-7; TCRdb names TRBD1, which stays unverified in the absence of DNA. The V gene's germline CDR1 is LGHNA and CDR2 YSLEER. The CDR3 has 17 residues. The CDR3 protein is CASSQDWGTVPSYEQYF.

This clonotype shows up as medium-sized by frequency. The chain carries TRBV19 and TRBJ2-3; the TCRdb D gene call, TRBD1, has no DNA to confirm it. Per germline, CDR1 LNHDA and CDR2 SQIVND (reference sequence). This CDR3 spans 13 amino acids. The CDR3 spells CASSIPGSDTQYF.

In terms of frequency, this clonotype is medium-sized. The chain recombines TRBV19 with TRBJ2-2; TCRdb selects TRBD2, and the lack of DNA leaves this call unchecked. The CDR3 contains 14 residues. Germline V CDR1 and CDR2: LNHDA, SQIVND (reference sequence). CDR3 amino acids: CASIKAGETGELFF.

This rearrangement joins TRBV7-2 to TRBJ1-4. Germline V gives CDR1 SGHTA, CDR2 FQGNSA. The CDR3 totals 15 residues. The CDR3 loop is CASSLERATNEKLFF.

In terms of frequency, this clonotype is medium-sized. Here the CDR3 reads CSVDIGSDTQYF. The chain carries TRBV29-1 and TRBJ2-3. Germline V gene lookup returns CDR1 SQVTM and CDR2 ANQGSEA. The CDR3 contains 12 residues.

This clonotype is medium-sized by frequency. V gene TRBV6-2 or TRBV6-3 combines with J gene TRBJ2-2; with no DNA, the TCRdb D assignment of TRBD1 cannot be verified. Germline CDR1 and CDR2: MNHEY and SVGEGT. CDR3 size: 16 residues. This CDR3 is CASSLGGAIDTGELFF.

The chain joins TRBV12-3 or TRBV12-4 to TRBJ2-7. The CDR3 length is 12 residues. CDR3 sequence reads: CASSLGFYEQYF.

CDR3 amino acids: CASSLNEQRNTIYF. This chain joins TRBV5-1 and TRBJ1-3. Germline V gene sequence: CDR1 SGHRS, CDR2 YFSETQ. CDR3 size: 14 residues. The whole variable domain, filled in from reference TRBV5-1 and TRBJ1-3, reads KAGVTQTPRYLIKTRGQQVTLSCSPISGHRSVSWYQQTPGQGLQFLFEYFSETQRNKGNFPGRFSGRQFSNSRSEMNVSTLELGDSALYLCASSLNEQRNTIYFGEGSWLTVV.

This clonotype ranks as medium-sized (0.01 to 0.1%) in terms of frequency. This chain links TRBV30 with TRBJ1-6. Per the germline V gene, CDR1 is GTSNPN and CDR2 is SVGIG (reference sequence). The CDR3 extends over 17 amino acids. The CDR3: CAWSTLRLSSYNSPLHF. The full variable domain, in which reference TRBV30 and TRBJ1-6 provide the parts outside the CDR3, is SQTIHQWPATLVQPVGSPLSLECTVEGTSNPNLYWYRQAAGRGLQLLFYSVGIGQISSEVPQNLSASRPQDRQFILSSKKLLLSDSGFYLCAWSTLRLSSYNSPLHFGNGTRLTVT.

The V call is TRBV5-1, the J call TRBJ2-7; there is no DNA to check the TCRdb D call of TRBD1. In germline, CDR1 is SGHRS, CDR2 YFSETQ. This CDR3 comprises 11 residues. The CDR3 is CASSSGYEQYF.

The CDR3 reads CASSIAPTGQGGNQHQHF. V is TRBV19 and J is TRBJ1-5; TCRdb picks TRBD1, but there is no DNA to check that call. The CDR3 length is 18 residues. CDR1 LNHDA and CDR2 SQIVND come from the germline V gene (reference sequence).

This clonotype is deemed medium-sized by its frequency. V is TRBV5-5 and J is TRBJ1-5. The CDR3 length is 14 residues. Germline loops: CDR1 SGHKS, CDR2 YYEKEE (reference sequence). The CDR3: CASSLEAAHQPQHF.

The CDR3 here is CASSTRTGRATF. This sequence joins TRBV7-3 and TRBJ1-2; TCRdb proposes TRBD1, but this gene call is untestable without DNA. This CDR3 is 12 amino acids long. Germline-derived CDR1 and CDR2 are SGHTA and FQGTGA.

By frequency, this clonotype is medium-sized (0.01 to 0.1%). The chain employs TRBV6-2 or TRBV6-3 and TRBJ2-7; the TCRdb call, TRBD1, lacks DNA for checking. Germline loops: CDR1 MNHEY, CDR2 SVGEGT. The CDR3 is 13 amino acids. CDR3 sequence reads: CASSRGGVSEQYF.

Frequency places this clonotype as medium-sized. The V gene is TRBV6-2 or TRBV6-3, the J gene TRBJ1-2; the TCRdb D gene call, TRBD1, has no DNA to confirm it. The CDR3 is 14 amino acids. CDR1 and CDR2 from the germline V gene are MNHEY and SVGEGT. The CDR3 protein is CASSYGGRNYGYTF.

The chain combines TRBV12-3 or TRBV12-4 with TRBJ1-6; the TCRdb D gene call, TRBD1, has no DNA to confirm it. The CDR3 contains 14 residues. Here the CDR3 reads CASTMGGGGSPLHF.

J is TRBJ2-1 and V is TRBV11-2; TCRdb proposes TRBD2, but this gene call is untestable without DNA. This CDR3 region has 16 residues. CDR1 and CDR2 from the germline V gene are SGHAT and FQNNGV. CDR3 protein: CASSFGGLAGYNEQFF.

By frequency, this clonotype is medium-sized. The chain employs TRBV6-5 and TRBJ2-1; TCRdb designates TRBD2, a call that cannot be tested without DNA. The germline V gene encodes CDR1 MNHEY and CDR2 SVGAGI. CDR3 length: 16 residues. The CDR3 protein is CASSSSGLAGYNEQFF.